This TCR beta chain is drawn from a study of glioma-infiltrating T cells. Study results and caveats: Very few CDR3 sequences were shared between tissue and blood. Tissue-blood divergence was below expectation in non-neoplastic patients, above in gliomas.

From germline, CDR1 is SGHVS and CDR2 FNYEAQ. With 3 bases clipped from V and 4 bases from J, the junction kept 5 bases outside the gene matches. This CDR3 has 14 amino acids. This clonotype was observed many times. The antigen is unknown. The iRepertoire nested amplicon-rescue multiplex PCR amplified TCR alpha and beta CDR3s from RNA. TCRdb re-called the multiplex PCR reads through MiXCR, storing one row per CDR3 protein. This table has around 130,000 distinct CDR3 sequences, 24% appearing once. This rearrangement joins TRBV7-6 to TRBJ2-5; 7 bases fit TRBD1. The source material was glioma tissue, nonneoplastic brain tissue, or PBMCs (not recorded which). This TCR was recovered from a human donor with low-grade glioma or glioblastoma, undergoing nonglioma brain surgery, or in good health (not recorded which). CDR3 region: CASSFGTALETQYF. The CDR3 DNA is TGTGCCAGCAGCTTTGGGACAGCTTTAGAGACCCAGTACTTC.